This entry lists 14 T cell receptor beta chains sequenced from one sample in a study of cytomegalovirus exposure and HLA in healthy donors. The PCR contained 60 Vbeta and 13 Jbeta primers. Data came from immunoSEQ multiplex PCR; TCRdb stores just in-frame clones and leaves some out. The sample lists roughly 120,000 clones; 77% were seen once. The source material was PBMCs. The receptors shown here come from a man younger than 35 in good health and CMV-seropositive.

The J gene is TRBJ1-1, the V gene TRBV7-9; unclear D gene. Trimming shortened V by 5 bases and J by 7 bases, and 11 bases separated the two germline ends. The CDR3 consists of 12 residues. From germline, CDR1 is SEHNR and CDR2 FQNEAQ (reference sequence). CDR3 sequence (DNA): TGTGCCAGCAGCCCCCACAGAGTTGAAGCTTTCTTT. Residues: CASSPHRVEAFF.

CDR3 protein: CASSLGHMNTEAFF. CDR3 DNA: TGTGCCAGCAGCTTAGGCCACATGAACACTGAAGCTTTCTTT. The gene calls are TRBV11-2 and TRBJ1-1; D remains ambiguous. With 1 base removed from V and 0 bases from J, the gap between germline ends came to 6 bases. Germline CDR1 is SGHAT and CDR2 is FQNNGV. The CDR3 totals 14 residues.

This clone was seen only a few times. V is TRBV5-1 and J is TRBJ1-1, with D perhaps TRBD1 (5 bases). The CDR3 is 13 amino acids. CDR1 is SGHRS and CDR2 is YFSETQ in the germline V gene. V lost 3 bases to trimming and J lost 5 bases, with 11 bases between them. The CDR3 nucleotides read TGCGCCAGCAGCTGGGCGGGACGGACTGAAGCTTTCTTT. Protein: CASSWAGRTEAFF.

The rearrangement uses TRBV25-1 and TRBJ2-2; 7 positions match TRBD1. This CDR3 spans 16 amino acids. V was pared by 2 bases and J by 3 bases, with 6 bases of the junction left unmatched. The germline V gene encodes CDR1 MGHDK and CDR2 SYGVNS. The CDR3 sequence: CASSESKGGYTGELFF. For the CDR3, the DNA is TGTGCCAGCAGTGAAAGTAAAGGGGGCTACACCGGGGAGCTGTTTTTT.

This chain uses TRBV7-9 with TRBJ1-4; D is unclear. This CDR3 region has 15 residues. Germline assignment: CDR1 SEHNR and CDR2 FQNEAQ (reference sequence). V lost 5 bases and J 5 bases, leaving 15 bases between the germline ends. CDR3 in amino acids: CASSPQAGGNEKLFF. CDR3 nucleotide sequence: TGTGCCAGCAGCCCCCAGGCCGGAGGGAATGAAAAACTGTTTTTT.

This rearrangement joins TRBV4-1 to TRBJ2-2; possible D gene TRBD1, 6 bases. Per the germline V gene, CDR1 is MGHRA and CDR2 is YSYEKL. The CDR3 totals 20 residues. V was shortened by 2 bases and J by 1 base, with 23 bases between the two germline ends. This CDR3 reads CASSQPTGTLAVVNTGELFF. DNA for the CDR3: TGCGCCAGCAGCCAACCTACCGGGACATTGGCTGTTGTGAACACCGGGGAGCTGTTTTTT.

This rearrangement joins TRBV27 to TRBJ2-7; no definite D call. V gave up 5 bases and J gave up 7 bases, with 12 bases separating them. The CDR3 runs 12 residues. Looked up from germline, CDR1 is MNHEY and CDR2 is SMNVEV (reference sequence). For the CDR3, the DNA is TGTGCCAGCAGTCCACCCTTCGGGGAGCAGTACTTC. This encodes CASSPPFGEQYF.

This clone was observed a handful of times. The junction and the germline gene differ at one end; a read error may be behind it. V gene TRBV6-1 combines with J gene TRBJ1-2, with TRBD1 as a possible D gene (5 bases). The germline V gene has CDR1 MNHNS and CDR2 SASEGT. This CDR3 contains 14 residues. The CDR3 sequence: CASSALPRGGRGPF. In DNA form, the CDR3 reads TGTGCCAGCAGTGCCCTCCCCCGGGGGGGAAGGGGCCCCTTC.

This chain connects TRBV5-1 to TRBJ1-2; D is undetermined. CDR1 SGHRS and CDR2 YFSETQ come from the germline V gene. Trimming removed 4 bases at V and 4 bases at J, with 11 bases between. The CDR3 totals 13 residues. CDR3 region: CASSRKESYGYTF. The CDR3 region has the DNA TGCGCCAGCAGCCGGAAGGAGTCCTATGGCTACACCTTC.

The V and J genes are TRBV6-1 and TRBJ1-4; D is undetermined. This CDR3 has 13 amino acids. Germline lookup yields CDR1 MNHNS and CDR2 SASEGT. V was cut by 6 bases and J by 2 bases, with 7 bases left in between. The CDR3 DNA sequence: TGTGCCAGCAGCGTCTATACTAATGAAAAACTGTTTTTT. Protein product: CASSVYTNEKLFF.

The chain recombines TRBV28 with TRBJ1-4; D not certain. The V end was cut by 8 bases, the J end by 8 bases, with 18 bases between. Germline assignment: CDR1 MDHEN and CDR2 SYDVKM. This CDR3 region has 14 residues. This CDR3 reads CASRGIREAEKLFF. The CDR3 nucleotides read TGTGCCAGCCGCGGCATTCGGGAGGCGGAAAAACTGTTTTTT.

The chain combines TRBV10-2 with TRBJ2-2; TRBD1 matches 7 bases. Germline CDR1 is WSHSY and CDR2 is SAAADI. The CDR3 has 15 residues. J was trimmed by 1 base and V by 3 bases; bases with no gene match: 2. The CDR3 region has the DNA TGCGCCAGCAGTGATCGGGACAGGAACACCGGGGAGCTGTTTTTT. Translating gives CASSDRDRNTGELFF.

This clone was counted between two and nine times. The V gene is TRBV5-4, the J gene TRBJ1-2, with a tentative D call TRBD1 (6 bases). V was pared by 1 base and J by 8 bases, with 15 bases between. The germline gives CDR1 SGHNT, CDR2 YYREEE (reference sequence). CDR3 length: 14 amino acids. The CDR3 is CASSLTGRGWGYTF. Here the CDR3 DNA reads TGTGCCAGCAGCTTGACAGGGAGGGGATGGGGCTACACCTTC.

The CDR3 bases are TGTGCCAGCAGCTTAGGTGACTTTAGCTACACCTTC. Protein: CASSLGDFSYTF. V usage is TRBV7-9 and J usage is TRBJ1-2; D gene ambiguous. Germline CDR1 and CDR2: SEHNR and FQNEAQ (reference sequence). The CDR3 has 12 residues. V was shortened by 1 base and J by 9 bases, with 9 bases between the two germline ends.